A single sample is the source of the 8 T cell receptor beta chains below, sequenced in a study of response to subunit inactivated influenza vaccine. One entry per CDR3 protein, called by TCRdb with MiXCR from the RT-PCR reads. The top ten clones hold approximately 11% of a sample with hundreds of thousands of distinct CDR3 sequences, approximately 18% of them seen once. The specimen was PBMCs from blood, collected 5 to 6 days after vaccination. The source of these receptors is a middle-aged man who received an inactivated influenza vaccine.

This clonotype was counted many times. V usage is TRBV28 and J usage is TRBJ2-3; 7 bases agree with TRBD1. The germline V gene has CDR1 MDHEN and CDR2 SYDVKM. The CDR3 is 15 amino acids. J was trimmed by 6 bases and V by 6 bases; bases with no gene match: 12. The CDR3: CASRLNRGWGDTQYF. DNA of the CDR3: TGTGCCAGCAGATTGAACAGGGGCTGGGGGGATACGCAGTATTTT.

This clonotype occurred many times. The chain joins TRBV20-1 to TRBJ2-1; D not certain. The CDR3 has 14 amino acids. The germline gives CDR1 DFQATT, CDR2 SNEGSKA (reference sequence). The germline V and J ends were trimmed by 2 bases and 3 bases, with 11 bases remaining between them. The CDR3 DNA sequence: TGCAGTGCTAGAATGCAGGCTAGCTACAATGAGCAGTTCTTC. It specifies CSARMQASYNEQFF.

This clonotype was observed a few times. The J gene is TRBJ2-1, the V gene TRBV6-4; D is unresolved. From germline, CDR1 is MRHNA and CDR2 SNTAGT. Trimming stripped 3 bases from V and 1 base from J, with 10 bases between. The CDR3 extends over 15 amino acids. The CDR3 here is CASSEGPLSYNEQFF. The DNA of the CDR3 is TGTGCCAGCAGTGAAGGGCCCTTATCCTACAATGAGCAGTTCTTC.

The V and J genes are TRBV12-3 or TRBV12-4 and TRBJ2-3; 12 positions agree with TRBD2. V shed 6 bases, J shed 0 bases, and the junction held 4 bases outside the gene matches. The CDR3 runs 16 residues. Written as DNA, the CDR3 is TGTGCCAGCAGGCGACTAGCGGGGGAGAGCACAGATACGCAGTATTTT. Amino acid sequence: CASRRLAGESTDTQYF.

Only a few counts were recorded for this clonotype. This sequence joins TRBV5-1 and TRBJ2-1; a weak D match, TRBD1 (5 bases). Germline CDR1 reads SGHRS; CDR2 reads YFSETQ. V lost 4 bases and J 5 bases, leaving 13 bases between the germline ends. This CDR3 contains 14 residues. CDR3 protein: CASSPWGRDNEQFF. The CDR3 nucleotides are TGCGCCAGCAGCCCCTGGGGCAGAGACAATGAGCAGTTCTTC.

This clonotype was recorded a few times. The CDR3: CASSLNTRWGDTQYF. The DNA for the CDR3 is TGTGCCAGCAGCCTCAATACTAGATGGGGAGATACGCAGTATTTT. The chain recombines TRBV13 with TRBJ2-3; D possibly corresponds to TRBD2 (5 bases). The germline V gene encodes CDR1 PRHDT and CDR2 FYEKMQ (reference sequence). V lost 5 bases and J 5 bases, leaving 17 bases between the germline ends. The CDR3 consists of 15 residues.

The chain carries TRBV20-1 and TRBJ1-1; no definite D call. Germline assignment: CDR1 DFQATT and CDR2 SNEGSKA (reference sequence). The CDR3 has 11 amino acids. The V gene lost 6 bases and the J gene lost 1 base, with 6 bases spanning the gap. As DNA, the CDR3 is TGCAGTGCAAACGGGAACACTGAAGCTTTCTTT. Its protein product is CSANGNTEAFF.

This rearrangement joins TRBV5-4 to TRBJ2-4; D is tentatively TRBD1 or TRBD2 (6 bases each). CDR3 length equals 15 residues. Germline loops: CDR1 SGHNT, CDR2 YYREEE (reference sequence). Trimming removed 6 bases at V and 1 base at J, with 14 bases between. In DNA form, the CDR3 reads TGTGCCAGCACCCGGGGGCTGTCGGCCAAAAACATTCAGTACTTC. As protein: CASTRGLSAKNIQYF.